These T cell receptor beta chains were read from a single sample in a study of graft-versus-host responses after intestinal transplantation. Assay: immunoSEQ multiplex PCR; the TCRdb copy retains only in-frame clones and omits some. The sample records approximately 24,000 clones, 90% being singletons. The sequencing here drew on PBMCs, taken almost 40 days after intestinal transplant. All receptors derive from a human patient who received an intestinal transplant, so some T cells may come from the graft donor. CDR3s leave out the opening cysteine and the closing phenylalanine or tryptophan.

TRBJ1-5	TRBV28	ASSGGQGSIEPQH
TRBJ1-2	TRBV9	ASSGVTYT
TRBJ1-1	TRBV29-1	SVGTGSNTEAF
TRBJ2-6	TRBV27	ASSLNRAERGANVLT
TRBJ1-1	TRBV6-5	ASSYLRFVLTEAF
TRBJ2-7	TRBV19	ASSAARGQGYEQY
TRBJ2-7	TRBV4-1	ASSQVAPGQGFYEQY
TRBJ2-1	TRBV10-2	ASTSGTRAYNEQF
TRBJ1-1	TRBV28	ASSSPGSYAEAF
TRBJ1-3	TRBV28	ASTTPTSGNTIY
TRBJ2-5	TRBV5-4	ASRVGLAEETQY
TRBJ1-1	TRBV19	ASSSSYGGTF
TRBJ2-7	TRBV7-3	ASSQGTGPTYEQY
TRBJ2-7	TRBV6-1	ASSEAWIEQY
TRBJ1-1	TRBV6-1	ASQGRFMNTEAF
TRBJ2-7	TRBV7-6	ASSAGPMMTYEQY
TRBJ2-7	TRBV5-5	ASSLGGYEQY
TRBJ1-2	TRBV28	ASSFGDMASYT
TRBJ1-4	TRBV4-1	ASSQDRGGFKEKLF
TRBJ2-5	TRBV6-4	ASNRQGKETQY
TRBJ2-7	TRBV19	ASSIVGTELYEQY
TRBJ1-5	TRBV6-6	ASSRGQDQPQH
TRBJ2-1	TRBV27	ASSLGLAGYNEQF
TRBJ2-5	TRBV5-4	ASSPGDQETQY
TRBJ1-4	TRBV10-2	ASTTRNEKLF